This T cell receptor (beta chain) was sequenced in a study of T cells in Graves' hyperthyroidism and ophthalmopathy. Amplified TCR beta CDR3 regions derived from RNA transcripts. The HTBI primer set drove a first-round RT-PCR of the TCR CDR3. TCRdb processed the multiplex PCR reads anew with MiXCR; each CDR3 protein has one entry. The table lists a few hundred thousand distinct CDR3 sequences, approximately 13% of them singletons. V shed 2 bases, J shed 4 bases, and the junction held 6 bases outside the gene matches. CDR1 and CDR2 (germline): SGHDN, FVKESK. This CDR3 contains 16 residues. This clonotype has at least ten counts.

The sequencing input was blood. This chain uses TRBV14 with TRBJ2-1, with 9 bases that match TRBD1. This sequence was found in a woman aged 18-29 years with Graves' hyperthyroidism. The CDR3, as DNA: TGTGCCAGCAGCCAAAACCGGGACAGGGAGTACAATGAGCAGTTCTTC. Amino acids: CASSQNRDREYNEQFF.